This is a list of T cell receptor beta chains from one sample in a study of T cell responses to AZD1222 COVID-19 vaccine. The repertoire was sequenced with immunoSEQ multiplex PCR; TCRdb's copy has only in-frame clones and lacks some. The sample shows 120,000 to 150,000 clones, roughly 93% of them seen only once. Here the sequenced sample was peripheral blood, taken on day 0 of MenACWY control vaccination. The receptors derive from an adult in good health. Each CDR3 is given without its conserved first and last residue.

J gene | V gene | CDR3 protein
TRBJ2-1 | TRBV6-4 | ASSVAGPSSYNEQF
TRBJ1-6 | TRBV5-4 | ASSLEGGLGNSPLH
TRBJ1-4 | TRBV3-1/TRBV3-2 | ASSIRGTNEKLF
TRBJ2-1 | TRBV12-5 | ASGSRTSGGLNEQF
TRBJ2-7 | TRBV15 | ATSRGDDFPYEQY
TRBJ2-1 | TRBV6-2/TRBV6-3 | ASSYLGGGYDEQF
TRBJ2-1 | TRBV18 | ASSPPGGGRGNEQF
TRBJ1-2 | TRBV4-3 | ASSRGGQSGYT
TRBJ1-6 | TRBV6-1 | ASSEYWDRGSPLH
TRBJ1-5 | TRBV6-5 | ASRYRGSNQPQH
TRBJ2-4 | TRBV6-8 | ASRKNSGENIQY
TRBJ1-5 | TRBV5-6 | ASSHGTGGGQPQH
TRBJ2-4 | TRBV2 | ASSEARREAKNIQY
TRBJ2-5 | TRBV30 | AWTASPAGETQY
TRBJ2-3 | TRBV28 | ASSTFGGATDTQY
TRBJ2-7 | TRBV5-6 | ASSLGAYEQY
TRBJ1-6 | TRBV10-3 | AISERLRDSPLH
TRBJ1-4 | TRBV25-1 | ASSETQKLF
TRBJ2-7 | TRBV14 | ASSRVRQVGEQY
TRBJ1-3 | TRBV28 | ASSPGTVPGNTIY
TRBJ1-1 | TRBV6-5 | ASGTVNTEAF
TRBJ2-1 | TRBV29-1 | SVRGQGPIEQF
TRBJ1-3 | TRBV7-8 | ASSLELKISGNTIY
TRBJ1-2 | TRBV19 | ASSRGLDYGYT